This T cell receptor beta chain was recovered during a study of cytomegalovirus exposure and HLA in healthy donors. Broader study findings: The listing of 150 to 200 TCR beta chains classed them as cytomegalovirus-associated. TCR beta sequences reportedly predicted the HLA-A and HLA-B alleles of most subjects accurately.

60 Vbeta and 13 Jbeta primers were used in PCR. The data were produced by immunoSEQ multiplex PCR, yet TCRdb's version contains in-frame clones alone and is incomplete. The top ten clones hold less than 2.5% of a sample with about 160,000 clones, 80% to 90% of them seen once. The V and J ends lost 7 bases and 3 bases, in that order; junction bases with no gene match: 5. The CDR3 has 14 residues. From germline, CDR1 is SGHRS and CDR2 YFSETQ. This clone has just a few counts. The antigen remains undetermined. The identical CDR3 is also encoded by other nucleotide sequences in the sample. Participants comprised healthy donors of bone marrow.

Sequenced sample: PBMCs. The chain uses TRBV5-1 and TRBJ2-3; 10 bases agree with TRBD2. The sequence derives from a young man in good health and CMV-seropositive. This CDR3 is CASRLAGGTDTQYF. Here the CDR3 DNA reads TGCGCCAGCCGACTAGCGGGTGGGACAGATACGCAGTATTTT.